This TCR beta chain was profiled in a study of blood T cell repertoires in COVID-19. Looking at the study overall: COVID-19 samples, acute and convalescent, were from the United States, Italy and Spain.

The data were produced by immunoSEQ multiplex PCR, yet TCRdb's version contains in-frame clones alone and is incomplete. The sample gives 300,000 or so clones, approximately 90% of which show up once; around 2% is in the top ten. CDR1 and CDR2 (germline): GTSNPN, SVGIG (reference sequence). V gave up 0 bases and J gave up 7 bases, with 9 bases separating them. CDR3 length: 13 residues. The gene calls are TRBV30 and TRBJ1-4; D is ambiguous. The TCR originated in a woman aged 25 to 39 with COVID-19, enrolled during active disease. Material for sequencing was peripheral blood. The CDR3 DNA is TGTGCCTGGAGTGTACGCGGGGTTGAAAAACTGTTTTTT. Residues: CAWSVRGVEKLFF.